This T cell receptor beta chain was recorded in a study of cytomegalovirus exposure and HLA in healthy donors. Whole-study results and caveats: In vitro testing confirmed a few CMV-associated chains as specific for CMV antigens.

This clone was observed a few times. The antigen is unknown. The junction and the germline gene differ at one end; a read error may be behind it. The PCR had 60 Vbeta and 13 Jbeta primers. The method was immunoSEQ multiplex PCR; TCRdb's version includes in-frame clones alone and lacks a portion of them. The sample includes about 170,000 clones, roughly 80% of them seen just once. Per the germline V gene, CDR1 is SGDLS and CDR2 is YYNGEE. The CDR3 runs to 16 residues. The sample consisted of PBMCs. This chain uses TRBV9 with TRBJ1-2; 10 bases are a match to TRBD1. The origin of this receptor is a male donor in good health and CMV-seronegative. The CDR3 protein is CASSVLTGGIHYGYPF. The CDR3 DNA reads as TGTGCCAGCAGCGTATTGACAGGGGGCATTCACTATGGCTACCCCTTC.